These 9 T cell receptor beta chains were sequenced from one sample in a study of beta chain features in type 1 diabetes. Overall study results and limits: For Type 1 diabetes patients, all four CD4+ subsets carried TCRB CDR3s that were moderately but significantly shorter.

Their antigens remain unidentified. cDNA synthesis used the whole RNA isolate, giving expressed TCRB sequences. Profiled with immunoSEQ multiplex PCR; TCRdb holds only in-frame clones, not every one. The sample lists under 400,000 clones, 10% to 15% occurring once. The material sequenced was naive CD4+ T cells from blood. All receptors come from a young woman with type 1 diabetes.

This clone has just a few counts. The chain has TRBV18 and TRBJ1-4; 8 bases are shared with TRBD1. The germline V gene encodes CDR1 KGHSH and CDR2 LQKENI. Trimming cost V 4 bases and J 5 bases; bases outside gene matches: 6. This CDR3 is built from 15 residues. CDR3 DNA sequence: TGTGCCAGCTCACGGGCACAGGGGGAGAATGAAAAACTGTTTTTT. Residues: CASSRAQGENEKLFF.

The chain joins TRBV5-4 to TRBJ2-2; 11 bases align to TRBD2. The CDR3 length is 17 residues. Unmatched junction bases numbered 12, after V lost 5 bases and J lost 6 bases. Per germline, CDR1 SGHNT and CDR2 YYREEE (reference sequence). The CDR3 spells CASRSGASGRLAGELFF. CDR3 sequence (DNA): TGTGCCAGCAGATCAGGGGCTAGCGGGAGGTTAGCCGGGGAGCTGTTTTTT.

V is TRBV15 and J is TRBJ1-2; possible D gene TRBD1, 6 bases. Trimming took 0 bases from V and 4 from J, leaving 9 bases between them. The CDR3 totals 14 residues. CDR1 is LNHNV and CDR2 is YYDKDF in the germline V gene (reference sequence). CDR3 DNA sequence: TGTGCCACCAGCAGAGATGGACAGCCCTATGGCTACACCTTC. Its translation: CATSRDGQPYGYTF.

The table lists this clone with a few counts. The chain is built from TRBV7-9 and TRBJ2-1; 8 bases match TRBD2. The V gene's germline CDR1 is SEHNR and CDR2 FQNEAQ (reference sequence). Trimming at V came to 6 bases and at J to 7 bases, leaving 11 bases not matched to a gene. The CDR3 consists of 15 residues. The CDR3 here is CASRRTGTSENEQFF. For the CDR3, the DNA is TGTGCCAGCAGACGTACCGGGACTAGTGAGAATGAGCAGTTCTTC.

The table lists this clone with a few counts. The chain links TRBV5-1 to TRBJ2-7, with TRBD1 identical over 8 bases. J was trimmed by 2 bases and V by 7 bases; bases with no gene match: 5. Germline V gene sequence: CDR1 SGHRS, CDR2 YFSETQ. This CDR3 region has 13 residues. The CDR3 DNA sequence: TGCGCCAGCGCCGGACAGGGAACCTACGAGCAGTACTTC. Translated: CASAGQGTYEQYF.

DNA of the CDR3: TGTGCCAGCAGCTTACTTTCGACAGGACAGCCCTACACCTTC. Protein sequence: CASSLLSTGQPYTF. The rearrangement links TRBV7-8 to TRBJ1-2, with a weak D call TRBD1 (6 bases). The CDR3 totals 14 residues. Germline values: CDR1 SGHVS, CDR2 FQNEAQ. V lost 2 bases and J lost 10, with 17 bases in between.

The chain joins TRBV5-1 to TRBJ2-5; TRBD2 aligns across 11 bases. The germline V gene encodes CDR1 SGHRS and CDR2 YFSETQ. The CDR3 runs to 15 residues. Unmatched junction bases numbered 4, after V lost 4 bases and J lost 2 bases. CDR3 loop: CASSRLAGGQETQYF. As DNA, the CDR3 is TGCGCCAGCAGCCGCCTAGCGGGGGGTCAAGAGACCCAGTACTTC.

This clone was counted a few times. This sequence joins TRBV11-2 and TRBJ1-5; no clear D gene. Germline CDR1 reads SGHAT; CDR2 reads FQNNGV. The CDR3 consists of 13 residues. With 1 base removed from V and 4 bases from J, the gap between germline ends came to 5 bases. The CDR3 sequence is CASSLGSNQPQHF. The CDR3 region has the DNA TGTGCCAGCAGCTTAGGCAGTAATCAGCCCCAGCATTTT.

In this sample, this clone turned up a few times. The V and J genes are TRBV7-2 and TRBJ1-6, with 7 bases identical to TRBD1. J lost 5 bases, V lost 5 bases, and 3 bases had no gene match. The germline V gene encodes CDR1 SGHTA and CDR2 FQGNSA. This CDR3 region has 14 residues. CDR3 sequence: CASSPDRNNSPLHF. The CDR3 DNA reads TGTGCCAGCAGCCCGGACAGGAATAATTCACCCCTCCACTTT.